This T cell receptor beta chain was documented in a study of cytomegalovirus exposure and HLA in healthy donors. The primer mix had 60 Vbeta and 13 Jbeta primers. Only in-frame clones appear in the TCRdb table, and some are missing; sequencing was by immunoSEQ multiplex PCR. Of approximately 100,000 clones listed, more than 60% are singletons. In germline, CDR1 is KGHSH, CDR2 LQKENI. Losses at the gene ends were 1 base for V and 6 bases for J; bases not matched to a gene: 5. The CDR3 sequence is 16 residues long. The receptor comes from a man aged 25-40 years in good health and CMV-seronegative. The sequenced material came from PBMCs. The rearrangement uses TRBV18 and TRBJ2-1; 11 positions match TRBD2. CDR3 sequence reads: CASSPLETSGINEQFF. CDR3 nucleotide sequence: TGTGCCAGCTCACCACTCGAGACTAGCGGGATCAATGAGCAGTTCTTC.